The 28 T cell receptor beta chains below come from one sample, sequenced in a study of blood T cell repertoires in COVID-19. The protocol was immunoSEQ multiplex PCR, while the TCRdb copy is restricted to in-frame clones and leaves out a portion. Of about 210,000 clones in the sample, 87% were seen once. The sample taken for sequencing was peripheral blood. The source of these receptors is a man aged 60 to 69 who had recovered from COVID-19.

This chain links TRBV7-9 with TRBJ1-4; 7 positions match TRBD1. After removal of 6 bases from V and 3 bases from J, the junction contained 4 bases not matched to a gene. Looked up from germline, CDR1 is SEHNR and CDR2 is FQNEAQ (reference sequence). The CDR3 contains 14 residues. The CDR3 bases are TGTGCCAGCAGACCCGGACAGGCTAATGAAAAACTGTTTTTT. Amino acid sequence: CASRPGQANEKLFF.

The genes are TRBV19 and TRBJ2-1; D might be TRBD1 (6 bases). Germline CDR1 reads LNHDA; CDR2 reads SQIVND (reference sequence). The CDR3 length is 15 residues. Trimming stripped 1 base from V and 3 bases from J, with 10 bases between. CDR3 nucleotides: TGTGCCAGTAGTATAGGTACAGGGTTCTACAATGAGCAGTTCTTC. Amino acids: CASSIGTGFYNEQFF. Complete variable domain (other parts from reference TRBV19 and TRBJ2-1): DGGITQSPKYLFRKEGQNVTLSCEQNLNHDAMYWYRQDPGQGLRLIYYSQIVNDFQKGDIAEGYSVSREKKESFPLTVTSAQKNPTAFYLCASSIGTGFYNEQFFGPGTRLTVL.

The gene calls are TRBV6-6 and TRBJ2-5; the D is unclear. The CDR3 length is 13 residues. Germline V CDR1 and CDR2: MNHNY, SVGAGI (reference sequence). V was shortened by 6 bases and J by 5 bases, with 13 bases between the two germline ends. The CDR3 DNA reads TGTGCCAGCAGGGATCAGTCCAGGGAGACCCAGTACTTC. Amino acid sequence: CASRDQSRETQYF.

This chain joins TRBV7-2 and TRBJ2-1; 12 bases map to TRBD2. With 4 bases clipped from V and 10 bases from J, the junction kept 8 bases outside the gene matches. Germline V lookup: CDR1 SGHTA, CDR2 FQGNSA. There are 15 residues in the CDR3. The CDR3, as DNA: TGTGCCAGCAGCTCTAGCGGGGGGGCCTCCCTCGAGCAGTTCTTC. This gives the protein CASSSSGGASLEQFF.

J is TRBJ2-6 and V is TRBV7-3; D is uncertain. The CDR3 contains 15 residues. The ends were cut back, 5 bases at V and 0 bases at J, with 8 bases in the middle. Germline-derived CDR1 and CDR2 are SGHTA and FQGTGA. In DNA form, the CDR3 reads TGTGCCAGCAGCCTAAGGAGCTCTGGGGCCAACGTCCTGACTTTC. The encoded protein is CASSLRSSGANVLTF. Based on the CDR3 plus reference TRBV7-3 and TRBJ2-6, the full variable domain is GAGVSQTPSNKVTEKGKYVELRCDPISGHTALYWYRQSLGQGPEFLIYFQGTGAADDSGLPNDRFFAVRPEGSVSTLKIQRTERGDSAVYLCASSLRSSGANVLTFGAGSRLTVL.

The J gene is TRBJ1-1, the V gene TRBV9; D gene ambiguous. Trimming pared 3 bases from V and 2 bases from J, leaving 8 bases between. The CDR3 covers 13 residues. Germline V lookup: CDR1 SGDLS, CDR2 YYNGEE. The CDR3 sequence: CASSDNSNTEAFF. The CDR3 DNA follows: TGTGCCAGCAGCGATAATTCCAACACTGAAGCTTTCTTT.

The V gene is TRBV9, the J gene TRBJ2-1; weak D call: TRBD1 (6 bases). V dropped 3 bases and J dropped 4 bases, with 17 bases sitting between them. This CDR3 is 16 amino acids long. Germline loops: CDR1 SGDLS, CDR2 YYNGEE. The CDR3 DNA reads TGTGCCAGCAGCGCACCCCCAGGGGAGCTTTACAATGAGCAGTTCTTC. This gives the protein CASSAPPGELYNEQFF.

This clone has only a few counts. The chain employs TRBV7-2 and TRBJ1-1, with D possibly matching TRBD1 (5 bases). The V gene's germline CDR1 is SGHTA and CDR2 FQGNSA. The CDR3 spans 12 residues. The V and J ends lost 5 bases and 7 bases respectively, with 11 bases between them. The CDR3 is CASSPGGYEAFF. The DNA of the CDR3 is TGTGCCAGCAGCCCGGGGGGGTATGAAGCTTTCTTT.

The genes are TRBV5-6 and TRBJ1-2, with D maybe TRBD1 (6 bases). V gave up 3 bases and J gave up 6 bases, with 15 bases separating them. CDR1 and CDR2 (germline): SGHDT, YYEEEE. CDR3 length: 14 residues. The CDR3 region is CASSSGVETHGYTF. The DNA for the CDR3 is TGTGCCAGCAGCTCAGGGGTAGAGACACATGGCTACACCTTC.

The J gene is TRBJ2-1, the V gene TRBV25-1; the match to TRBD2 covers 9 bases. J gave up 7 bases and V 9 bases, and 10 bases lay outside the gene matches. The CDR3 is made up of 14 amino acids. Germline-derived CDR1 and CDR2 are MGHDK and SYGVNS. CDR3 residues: CASTMAGGRNEQFF. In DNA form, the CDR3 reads TGTGCCAGTACCATGGCGGGGGGGCGGAATGAGCAGTTCTTC.

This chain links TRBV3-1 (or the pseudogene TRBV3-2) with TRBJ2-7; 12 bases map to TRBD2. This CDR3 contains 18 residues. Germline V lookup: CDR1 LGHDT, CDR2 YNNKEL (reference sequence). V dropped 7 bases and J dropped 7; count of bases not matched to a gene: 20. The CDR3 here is CASTQEGVLAGGASEQYF. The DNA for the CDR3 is TGTGCCAGCACTCAAGAGGGAGTACTAGCGGGAGGAGCTTCGGAGCAGTACTTC.

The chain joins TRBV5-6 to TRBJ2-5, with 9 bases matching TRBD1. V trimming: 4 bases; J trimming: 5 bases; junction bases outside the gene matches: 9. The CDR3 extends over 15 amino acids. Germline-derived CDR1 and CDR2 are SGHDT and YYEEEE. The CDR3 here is CASSPTGTGRETQYF. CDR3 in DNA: TGTGCCAGCAGCCCGACCGGGACAGGGCGGGAGACCCAGTACTTC. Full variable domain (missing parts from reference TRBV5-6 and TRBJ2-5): DAGVTQSPTHLIKTRGQQVTLRCSPKSGHDTVSWYQQALGQGPQFIFQYYEEEERQRGNFPDRFSGHQFPNYSSELNVNALLLGDSALYLCASSPTGTGRETQYFGPGTRLLVL.

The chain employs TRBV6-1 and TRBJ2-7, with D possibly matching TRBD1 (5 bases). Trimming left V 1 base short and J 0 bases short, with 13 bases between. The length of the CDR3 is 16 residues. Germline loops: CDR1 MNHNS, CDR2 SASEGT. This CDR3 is CASSEGIGAPSYEQYF. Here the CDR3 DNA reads TGTGCCAGCAGTGAAGGGATAGGGGCCCCCTCCTACGAGCAGTACTTC.

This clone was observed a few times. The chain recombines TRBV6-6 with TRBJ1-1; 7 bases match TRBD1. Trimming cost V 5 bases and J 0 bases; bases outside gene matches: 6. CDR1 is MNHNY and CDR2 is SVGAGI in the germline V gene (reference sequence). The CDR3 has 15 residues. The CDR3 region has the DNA TGTGCCAGCAGTCCCCGACAGGGTATGAACACTGAAGCTTTCTTT. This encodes CASSPRQGMNTEAFF.

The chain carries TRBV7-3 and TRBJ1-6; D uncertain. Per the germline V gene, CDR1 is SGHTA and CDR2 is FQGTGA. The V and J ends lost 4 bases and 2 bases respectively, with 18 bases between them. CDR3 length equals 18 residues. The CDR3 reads CASSSAEGKRTYNSPLHF. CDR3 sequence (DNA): TGTGCCAGCAGCTCTGCCGAGGGAAAGAGGACCTATAATTCACCCCTCCACTTT.

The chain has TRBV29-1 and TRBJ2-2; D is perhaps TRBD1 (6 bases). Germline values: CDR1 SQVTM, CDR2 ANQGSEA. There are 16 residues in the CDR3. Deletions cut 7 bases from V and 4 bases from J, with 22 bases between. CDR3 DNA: TGCAGCGCCGTTACAGGGTTCAGGCTGGTCACCGGGGAGCTGTTTTTT. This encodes CSAVTGFRLVTGELFF.

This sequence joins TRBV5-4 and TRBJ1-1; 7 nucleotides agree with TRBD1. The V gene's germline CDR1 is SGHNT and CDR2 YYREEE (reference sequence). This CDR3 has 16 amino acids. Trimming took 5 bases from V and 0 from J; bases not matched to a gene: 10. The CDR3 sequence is CASRKSGTAMNTEAFF. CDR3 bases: TGTGCCAGCAGGAAATCCGGGACAGCGATGAACACTGAAGCTTTCTTT.

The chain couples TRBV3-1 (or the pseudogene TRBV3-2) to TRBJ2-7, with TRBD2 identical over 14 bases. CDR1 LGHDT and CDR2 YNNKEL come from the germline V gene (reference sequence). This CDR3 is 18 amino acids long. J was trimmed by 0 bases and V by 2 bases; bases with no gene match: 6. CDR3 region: CASSQYSGTSGSSYEQYF. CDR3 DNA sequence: TGTGCCAGCAGCCAATACTCCGGGACTAGCGGGAGCTCCTACGAGCAGTACTTC.

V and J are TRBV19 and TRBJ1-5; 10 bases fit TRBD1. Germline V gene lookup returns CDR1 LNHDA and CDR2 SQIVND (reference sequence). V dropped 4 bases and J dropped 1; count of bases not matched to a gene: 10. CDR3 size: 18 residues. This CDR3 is CASSTPGQGILSNQPQHF. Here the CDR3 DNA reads TGTGCCAGTAGTACCCCGGGACAGGGGATTTTAAGCAATCAGCCCCAGCATTTT.

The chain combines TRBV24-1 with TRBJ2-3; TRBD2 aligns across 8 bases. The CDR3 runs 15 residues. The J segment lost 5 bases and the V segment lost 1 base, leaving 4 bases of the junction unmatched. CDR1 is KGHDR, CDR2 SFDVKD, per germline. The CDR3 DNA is TGTGCCACCAGTGATTTAGCGGGAGAGGTAGATACGCAGTATTTT. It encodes CATSDLAGEVDTQYF.

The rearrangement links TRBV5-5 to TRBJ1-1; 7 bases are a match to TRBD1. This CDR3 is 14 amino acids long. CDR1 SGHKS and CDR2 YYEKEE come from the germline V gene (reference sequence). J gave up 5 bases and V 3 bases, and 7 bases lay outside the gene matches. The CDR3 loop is CASSWGTGETEAFF. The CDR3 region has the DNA TGTGCCAGCAGCTGGGGAACAGGGGAAACTGAAGCTTTCTTT.

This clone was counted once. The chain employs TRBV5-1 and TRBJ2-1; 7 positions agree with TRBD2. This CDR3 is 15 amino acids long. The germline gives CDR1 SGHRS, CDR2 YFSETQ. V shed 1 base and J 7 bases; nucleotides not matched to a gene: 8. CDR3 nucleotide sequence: TGCGCCAGCAGCTTGTCTGGCGGGAGCCTAAATGAGCAGTTCTTC. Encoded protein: CASSLSGGSLNEQFF. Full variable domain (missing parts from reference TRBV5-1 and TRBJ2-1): KAGVTQTPRYLIKTRGQQVTLSCSPISGHRSVSWYQQTPGQGLQFLFEYFSETQRNKGNFPGRFSGRQFSNSRSEMNVSTLELGDSALYLCASSLSGGSLNEQFFGPGTRLTVL.

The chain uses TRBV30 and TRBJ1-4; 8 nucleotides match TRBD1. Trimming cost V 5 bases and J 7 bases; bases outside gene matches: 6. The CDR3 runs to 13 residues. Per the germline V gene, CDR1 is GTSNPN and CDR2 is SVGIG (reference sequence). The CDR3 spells CAWDRGKGEKLFF. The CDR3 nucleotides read TGTGCCTGGGACAGGGGTAAAGGTGAAAAACTGTTTTTT. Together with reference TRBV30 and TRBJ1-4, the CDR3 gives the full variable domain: SQTIHQWPATLVQPVGSPLSLECTVEGTSNPNLYWYRQAAGRGLQLLFYSVGIGQISSEVPQNLSASRPQDRQFILSSKKLLLSDSGFYLCAWDRGKGEKLFFGSGTQLSVL.

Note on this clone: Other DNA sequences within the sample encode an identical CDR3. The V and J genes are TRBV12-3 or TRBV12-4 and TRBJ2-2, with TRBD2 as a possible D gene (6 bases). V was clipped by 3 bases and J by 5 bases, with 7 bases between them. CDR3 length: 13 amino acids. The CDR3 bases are TGTGCCAGCAGTTTTGGGGGGACCGGGGAGCTGTTTTTT. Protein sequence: CASSFGGTGELFF.

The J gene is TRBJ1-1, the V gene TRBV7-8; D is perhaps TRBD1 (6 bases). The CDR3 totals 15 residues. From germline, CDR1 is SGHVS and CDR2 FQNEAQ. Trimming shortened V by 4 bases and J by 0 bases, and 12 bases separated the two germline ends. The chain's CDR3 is CASSSPTGLNTEAFF. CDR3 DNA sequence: TGTGCCAGCAGCTCCCCGACAGGATTGAACACTGAAGCTTTCTTT. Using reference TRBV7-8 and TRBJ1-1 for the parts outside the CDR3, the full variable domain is GAGVSQSPRYKVAKRGQDVALRCDPISGHVSLFWYQQALGQGPEFLTYFQNEAQLDKSGLPSDRFFAERPEGSVSTLKIQRTQQEDSAVYLCASSSPTGLNTEAFFGQGTRLTVV.

CDR3 sequence reads: CATSRNTGNTGELFF. The CDR3 DNA reads as TGTGCCACCAGCAGAAACACGGGGAACACCGGGGAGCTGTTTTTT. The rearrangement links TRBV15 to TRBJ2-2, with D unresolved. CDR3 length: 15 residues. The V end was cut by 2 bases, the J end by 1 base, with 8 bases between. Germline V gives CDR1 LNHNV, CDR2 YYDKDF (reference sequence).

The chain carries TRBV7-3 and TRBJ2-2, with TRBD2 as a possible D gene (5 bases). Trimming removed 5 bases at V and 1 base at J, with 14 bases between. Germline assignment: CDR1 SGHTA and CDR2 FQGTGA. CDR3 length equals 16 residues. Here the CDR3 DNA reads TGTGCCAGCAGCCGCTCTTTGGGAGAGAACACCGGGGAGCTGTTTTTT. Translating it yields CASSRSLGENTGELFF.

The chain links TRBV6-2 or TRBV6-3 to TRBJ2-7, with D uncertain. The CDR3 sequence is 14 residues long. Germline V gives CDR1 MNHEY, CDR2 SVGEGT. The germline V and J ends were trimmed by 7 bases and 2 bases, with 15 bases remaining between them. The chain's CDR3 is CASTPMEPTYEQYF. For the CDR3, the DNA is TGTGCCAGCACCCCTATGGAGCCTACCTACGAGCAGTACTTC.